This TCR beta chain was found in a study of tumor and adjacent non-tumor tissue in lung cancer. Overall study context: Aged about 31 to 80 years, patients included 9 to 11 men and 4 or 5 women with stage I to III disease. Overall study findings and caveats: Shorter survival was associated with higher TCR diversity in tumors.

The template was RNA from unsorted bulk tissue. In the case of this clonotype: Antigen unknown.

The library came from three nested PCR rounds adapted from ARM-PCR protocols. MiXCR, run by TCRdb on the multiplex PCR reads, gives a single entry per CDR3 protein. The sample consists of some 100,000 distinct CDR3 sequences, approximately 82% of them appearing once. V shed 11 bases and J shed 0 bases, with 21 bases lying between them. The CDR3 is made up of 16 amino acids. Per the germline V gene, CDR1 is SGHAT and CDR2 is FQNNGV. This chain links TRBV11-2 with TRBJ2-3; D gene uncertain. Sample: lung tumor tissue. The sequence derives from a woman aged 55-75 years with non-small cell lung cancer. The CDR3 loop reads CAGTPTSVISTDTQYF. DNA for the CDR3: TGTGCCGGCACCCCCACCAGCGTAATTAGCACAGATACGCAGTATTTT.